The 9 T cell receptor beta chains below all came from one sample that was sequenced in a study of blood T cell repertoires in COVID-19. Clones were read by immunoSEQ multiplex PCR, and TCRdb kept only the in-frame ones, dropping some. This table has 50,000 to 65,000 clones, about 83% appearing once. The sequenced material came from peripheral blood. These receptors all stem from a human donor in a cohort sampled during active COVID-19.

This clone was recorded a few times. J is TRBJ2-5 and V is TRBV18; TRBD1 aligns across 7 bases. V lost 3 bases to trimming and J lost 5 bases; unmatched junction nucleotides: 12. The CDR3 runs 16 residues. The germline V gene has CDR1 KGHSH and CDR2 LQKENI. For the CDR3, the DNA is TGTGCCAGCTCACCCAAAATAGGGGGCTATGAGGAGACCCAGTACTTC. Translation gives CASSPKIGGYEETQYF.

The CDR3 reads CASSTAGAQETQYF. CDR3 DNA sequence: TGCGCCAGCAGCACGGCAGGGGCCCAAGAGACCCAGTACTTC. V gene TRBV5-1 combines with J gene TRBJ2-5, with D perhaps TRBD1 (6 bases). Trimming left V 4 bases short and J 1 base short, with 11 bases between. Germline CDR1 and CDR2: SGHRS and YFSETQ. The CDR3 runs 14 residues. The full variable domain, completed using reference TRBV5-1 and TRBJ2-5, is KAGVTQTPRYLIKTRGQQVTLSCSPISGHRSVSWYQQTPGQGLQFLFEYFSETQRNKGNFPGRFSGRQFSNSRSEMNVSTLELGDSALYLCASSTAGAQETQYFGPGTRLLVL.

The rearrangement links TRBV5-6 to TRBJ2-1, with D tentatively TRBD1 (5 bases). The germline V and J ends were trimmed by 7 bases and 8 bases, with 10 bases remaining between them. CDR1 is SGHDT, CDR2 YYEEEE, per germline. The CDR3 length is 11 residues. The CDR3 is CASGLGDEQFF. Here the CDR3 DNA reads TGTGCCAGCGGGTTAGGGGATGAGCAGTTCTTC.

The V and J genes are TRBV27 and TRBJ2-7, with a tentative D call TRBD2 (6 bases). From germline, CDR1 is MNHEY and CDR2 SMNVEV (reference sequence). CDR3 size: 12 residues. V was trimmed by 3 bases and J by 4 bases, leaving 7 bases between them. The chain's CDR3 is CASSLGGYEQYF. In DNA, the CDR3 is TGTGCCAGCAGTTTGGGGGGATACGAGCAGTACTTC.

The chain joins TRBV18 to TRBJ2-7, with TRBD1 matching 11 bases. Germline CDR1 reads KGHSH; CDR2 reads LQKENI. The CDR3 is made up of 14 amino acids. V lost 6 bases and J lost 5; bases outside the gene matches: 6. The CDR3 loop reads CASSQGQGAHEQYF. CDR3 DNA: TGTGCCAGCTCCCAAGGACAGGGGGCCCACGAGCAGTACTTC.

This chain links TRBV27 with TRBJ1-5; TRBD1 matches 8 bases. The CDR3 is made up of 15 amino acids. J was trimmed by 3 bases and V by 2 bases; bases with no gene match: 3. CDR1 and CDR2 (germline): MNHEY, SMNVEV (reference sequence). The DNA for the CDR3 is TGTGCCAGCAGTTTAGCAGGGGGCAACAATCAGCCCCAGCATTTT. Translating gives CASSLAGGNNQPQHF.

The J gene is TRBJ1-1, the V gene TRBV6-5; D is uncertain. Trimming removed 5 bases at V and 0 bases at J, with 7 bases between. The CDR3 extends over 13 amino acids. CDR1 is MNHEY, CDR2 SVGAGI, per germline. Here the CDR3 reads CASSMSLNTEAFF. The CDR3 DNA reads as TGTGCCAGCAGTATGAGCCTGAACACTGAAGCTTTCTTT.

This rearrangement joins TRBV6-6 to TRBJ2-7; no definite D call. Germline-derived CDR1 and CDR2 are MNHNY and SVGAGI (reference sequence). The CDR3 sequence is 14 residues long. V was clipped by 5 bases and J by 0 bases, with 11 bases between them. CDR3: CASSPRVSSYEQYF. As DNA, the CDR3 is TGTGCCAGCAGTCCCCGGGTGAGCTCCTACGAGCAGTACTTC.

This clone was counted only a few times. This rearrangement joins TRBV7-8 to TRBJ2-6, with TRBD1 as a possible D gene (5 bases). The V end lost 2 bases, the J end lost 0 bases, and 11 bases lay between the germline ends. The CDR3 length is 17 residues. CDR1 and CDR2 from the germline V gene are SGHVS and FQNEAQ. In nucleotides, the CDR3 is TGTGCCAGCAGCTTAAAACGACAGCTCTCTGGGGCCAACGTCCTGACTTTC. Amino acids: CASSLKRQLSGANVLTF.